The 14 T cell receptor beta chains given below trace back to one sample, sequenced in a study of human T cells and chemical hapten exposure. MiXCR, applied by TCRdb to the RACE reads, yields one record per CDR3 protein. The table lists about 14,000 distinct CDR3 sequences, roughly 17% of them singletons. Time point indicated: patch test 1, 2 weeks after DPC sensitization. This sample's treatment: therapeutic diphenylcyclopropenone sensitization with weekly scalp DPC. The material sequenced was whole blood, taken in connection with sensitization to the hapten diphenylcyclopropenone (DPC). These receptor sequences come from a woman aged 25 to 39 with alopecia areata. Some clones in this sample may be carry-over from other donors' samples.

This clonotype was recorded at least ten times. The V call is TRBV29-1, the J call TRBJ1-2; D gene uncertain. This CDR3 contains 10 residues. V was trimmed by 5 bases and J by 2 bases, leaving 3 bases between them. Germline lookup yields CDR1 SQVTM and CDR2 ANQGSEA. CDR3 amino acids: CSVSNYGYTF. Here the CDR3 DNA reads TGCAGCGTTTCCAACTATGGCTACACCTTC.

Many counts were recorded for this clonotype. This chain connects TRBV24-1 to TRBJ2-7; D is possibly TRBD1 or TRBD2 (6 bases each). The length of the CDR3 is 15 residues. Germline-derived CDR1 and CDR2 are KGHDR and SFDVKD. Trimming took 10 bases from V and 2 from J, leaving 20 bases between them. CDR3 sequence (DNA): TGTGCCACGTCGTTTCCCGGGGGCGAGACCTACGAGCAGTACGTC. Translated: CATSFPGGETYEQYV.

This clonotype was found a few times. This chain connects TRBV9 to TRBJ2-4, with 8 bases that match TRBD1. Germline V CDR1 and CDR2: SGDLS, YYNGEE. J gave up 7 bases and V 4 bases, and 7 bases lay outside the gene matches. This CDR3 has 14 residues. The CDR3 bases are TGTGCCAGCAGCATCGGACAGGGTGACAACATTCAGTACTTC. This sequence encodes CASSIGQGDNIQYF.

This clonotype was found many times. CDR3 residues: CASSFNRDAEAFF. The CDR3 nucleotides are TGTGCCAGCAGTTTTAACAGGGACGCTGAAGCTTTCTTT. The chain is built from TRBV27 and TRBJ1-1; possible D gene TRBD1, 6 bases. Deletions cut 3 bases from V and 6 bases from J, with 11 bases between. CDR3 length: 13 residues. CDR1 MNHEY and CDR2 SMNVEV come from the germline V gene (reference sequence).

By its share, this clonotype is medium-sized. The rearrangement uses TRBV29-1 and TRBJ2-7; 10 bases are a match to TRBD2. Germline trimming cut 4 bases from V and 5 bases from J; bases unmatched to any gene: 5. Germline V gene lookup returns CDR1 SQVTM and CDR2 ANQGSEA. The CDR3 totals 13 residues. The CDR3 region is CSVGAGGPNEQYF. The DNA of the CDR3 is TGCAGCGTTGGAGCGGGGGGGCCTAACGAGCAGTACTTC.

This clonotype was counted ten times or more. This CDR3 is CASSLWTSYNEQFF. CDR3 coding DNA: TGTGCCAGCAGCTTATGGACATCCTACAATGAGCAGTTCTTC. V usage is TRBV11-2 and J usage is TRBJ2-1, with a possible D match to TRBD1 (5 bases). V lost 2 bases to trimming and J lost 1 base, with 6 bases between them. The CDR3 runs to 14 residues. CDR1 SGHAT and CDR2 FQNNGV come from the germline V gene.

This clonotype was counted many times. The chain carries TRBV6-5 and TRBJ1-2; the D gene is possibly TRBD1 (6 bases). V was clipped by 4 bases and J by 4 bases, with 13 bases between them. The CDR3 is 14 amino acids. CDR1 is MNHEY, CDR2 SVGAGI, per germline. The CDR3 DNA reads as TGTGCCAGCAGTTTTAGGACAGCGGGCTATGGCTACACCTTC. This encodes CASSFRTAGYGYTF.

This clonotype was seen ten or more times. The chain is built from TRBV5-6 and TRBJ2-1, with a tentative D call TRBD2 (5 bases). Trimming cost V 4 bases and J 3 bases, with 14 bases left between them. The CDR3 is 15 residues long. Germline CDR1 SGHDT, CDR2 YYEEEE. In DNA form, the CDR3 reads TGTGCCAGCAGCGATTGGACTGGCTTCTACAATGAGCAGTTCTTC. Protein: CASSDWTGFYNEQFF. The complete variable domain, with remaining parts taken from reference TRBV5-6 and TRBJ2-1, reads DAGVTQSPTHLIKTRGQQVTLRCSPKSGHDTVSWYQQALGQGPQFIFQYYEEEERQRGNFPDRFSGHQFPNYSSELNVNALLLGDSALYLCASSDWTGFYNEQFFGPGTRLTVL.

The V call is TRBV11-2, the J call TRBJ1-1; D unclear. Trimming stripped 4 bases from V and 6 bases from J, with 9 bases between. This CDR3 region has 12 residues. Germline CDR1 reads SGHAT; CDR2 reads FQNNGV. The CDR3 DNA sequence: TGTGCCAGCAGCTCCGAGGTCTCTGAAGCTTTCTTT. Amino acids: CASSSEVSEAFF. Full variable domain (outside the CDR3, taken from reference TRBV11-2 and TRBJ1-1): EAGVAQSPRYKIIEKRQSVAFWCNPISGHATLYWYQQILGQGPKLLIQFQNNGVVDDSQLPKDRFSAERLKGVDSTLKIQPAKLEDSAVYLCASSSEVSEAFFGQGTRLTVV.

The chain links TRBV4-3 to TRBJ2-7; perhaps TRBD1 as D (7 bases). This CDR3 spans 13 amino acids. Trimming stripped 0 bases from V and 11 bases from J, with 14 bases between. Germline CDR1 reads LGHNA; CDR2 reads YSLEER. The CDR3 here is CASSQDTAGGKYF. CDR3 nucleotides: TGCGCCAGCAGCCAAGATACGGCAGGGGGGAAGTACTTC.

V usage is TRBV4-1 and J usage is TRBJ2-3; TRBD2 matches 7 bases. From germline, CDR1 is MGHRA and CDR2 YSYEKL. The junction had 13 bases not matched to a gene; V was cut back by 8 bases and J by 5 bases. This CDR3 region has 15 residues. CDR3 residues: CASQYGGGRGDTQYF. The CDR3 DNA follows: TGCGCCAGCCAGTATGGCGGGGGTAGAGGAGATACGCAGTATTTT.

This clonotype has ten or more counts. The chain uses TRBV27 and TRBJ1-2; D ambiguous. V dropped 3 bases and J dropped 4 bases, with 9 bases sitting between them. Per the germline V gene, CDR1 is MNHEY and CDR2 is SMNVEV (reference sequence). The CDR3 is 13 amino acids. The CDR3 sequence is CASSLAESYGYTF. The CDR3 region has the DNA TGTGCCAGCAGTTTGGCGGAAAGCTATGGCTACACCTTC.

This clonotype was detected many times. This sequence joins TRBV3-1 and TRBJ1-2, with 10 positions matching TRBD1. There are 16 residues in the CDR3. Per the germline V gene, CDR1 is LGHDT and CDR2 is YNNKEL (reference sequence). Losses at the gene ends were 1 base for V and 4 bases for J; bases not matched to a gene: 6. Written as DNA, the CDR3 is TGTGCCAGCAGCCAAGTAAGGAGGACAGGGGGCTATGGCTACACCTTC. It yields the protein CASSQVRRTGGYGYTF.

This clonotype was recorded a few times. The CDR3 DNA reads TGCGCCAGCAGCCAAGACGGGGACAAACCCCAGCATTTT. Translation: CASSQDGDKPQHF. The chain carries TRBV4-1 and TRBJ1-5, with D possibly TRBD1 on 6 matching bases. This CDR3 has 13 residues. Germline CDR1 and CDR2: MGHRA and YSYEKL. The V end was cut by 0 bases, the J end by 10 bases, with 10 bases between.